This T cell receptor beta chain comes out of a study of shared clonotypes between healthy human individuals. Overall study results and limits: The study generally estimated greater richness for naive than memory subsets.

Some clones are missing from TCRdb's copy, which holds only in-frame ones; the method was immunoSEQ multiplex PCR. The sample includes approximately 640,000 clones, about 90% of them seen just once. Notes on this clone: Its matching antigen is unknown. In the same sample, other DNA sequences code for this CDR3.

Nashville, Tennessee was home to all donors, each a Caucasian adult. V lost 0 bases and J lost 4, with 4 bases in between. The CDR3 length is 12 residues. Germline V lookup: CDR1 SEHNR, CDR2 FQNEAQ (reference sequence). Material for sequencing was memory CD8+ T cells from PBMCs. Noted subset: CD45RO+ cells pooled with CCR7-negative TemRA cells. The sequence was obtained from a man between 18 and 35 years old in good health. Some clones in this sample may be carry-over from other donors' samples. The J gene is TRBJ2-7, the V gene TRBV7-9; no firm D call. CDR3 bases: TGTGCCAGCAGCTTAGCGCCGTACGAGCAGTACTTC. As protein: CASSLAPYEQYF.